One sample yielded the 32 T cell receptor beta chains listed below, sequenced in a study of blood T cell repertoires in COVID-19. The assay was immunoSEQ multiplex PCR, and TCRdb's table has in-frame clones only and misses some. The table lists 70,000 to 95,000 clones, around 90% of them singletons. Sequenced material: peripheral blood. These receptors originate from a woman aged 70-85 years with acute or convalescent COVID-19.

The rearrangement links TRBV5-1 to TRBJ2-5, with 12 bases fitting TRBD2. This CDR3 contains 17 residues. Losses at the gene ends were 4 bases for V and 0 bases for J; bases not matched to a gene: 7. The germline V gene has CDR1 SGHRS and CDR2 YFSETQ. The CDR3 nucleotides are TGCGCCAGCAGCGCGGGACTAGCGGGCGCCTACCAAGAGACCCAGTACTTC. Translation gives CASSAGLAGAYQETQYF.

This chain links TRBV7-2 with TRBJ2-7; no clear D gene. Trimming took 1 base from V and 4 from J, leaving 14 bases between them. The V gene's germline CDR1 is SGHTA and CDR2 FQGNSA. The CDR3 sequence is 15 residues long. The CDR3 nucleotides read TGTGCCAGCAGCTTAGTCTGGTCTAGAGGTTACGAGCAGTACTTC. It translates to CASSLVWSRGYEQYF.

The chain employs TRBV2 and TRBJ1-3, with D maybe TRBD1 (6 bases). The CDR3 has 16 residues. In germline, CDR1 is SNHLY, CDR2 FYNNEI. The V end lost 3 bases, the J end lost 0 bases, and 12 bases lay between the germline ends. DNA for the CDR3: TGTGCCAGCAGTGACCGACAGGTTCTCTCTGGAAACACCATATATTTT. This codes for CASSDRQVLSGNTIYF.

The chain combines TRBV5-1 with TRBJ1-5, with D possibly matching TRBD1 (6 bases). Trimming removed 0 bases from V and 8 bases from J, with 15 bases in between. There are 15 residues in the CDR3. Germline-derived CDR1 and CDR2 are SGHRS and YFSETQ. CDR3 protein: CASSLEGRGSEPQHF. The CDR3 region has the DNA TGCGCCAGCAGCTTGGAGGGCAGGGGTAGTGAGCCCCAGCATTTT.

V and J are TRBV3-1 (or the pseudogene TRBV3-2) and TRBJ1-4, with unresolved D. Between the trimmed V and J ends, which lost 5 bases and 8 bases, there was a span of 9 bases. CDR1 and CDR2 (germline): LGHDT, YNNKEL (reference sequence). The CDR3 spans 12 residues. CDR3 loop: CASSSREEKLFF. CDR3 coding DNA: TGTGCCAGCAGCAGCCGGGAAGAAAAACTGTTTTTT.

This clone has a single count. V is TRBV27 and J is TRBJ1-4; 7 bases agree with TRBD1. CDR1 is MNHEY and CDR2 is SMNVEV in the germline V gene (reference sequence). V was clipped by 1 base and J by 5 bases; unmatched bases: 1. The CDR3 is 14 amino acids. The CDR3 DNA reads TGTGCCAGCAGTTTATGGACAGGAAATGAAAAACTGTTTTTT. This gives the protein CASSLWTGNEKLFF.

This clone was counted a single time. Here the CDR3 reads CASRRRTGANYGYTF. CDR3 sequence (DNA): TGTGCCAGCAGGCGGAGGACAGGGGCTAACTATGGCTACACCTTC. J is TRBJ1-2 and V is TRBV6-5; 9 bases map to TRBD1. This CDR3 has 15 residues. The germline CDR1 and CDR2 sequences are MNHEY and SVGAGI. With 6 bases clipped from V and 0 bases from J, the junction kept 5 bases outside the gene matches.

Here the CDR3 DNA reads TGTGCCATCAGTGATCTTACGGGACAGATAAAATACTATGGCTACACCTTC. As protein: CAISDLTGQIKYYGYTF. The chain couples TRBV10-3 to TRBJ1-2, with 7 bases that match TRBD1. V trimming: 3 bases; J trimming: 3 bases; junction bases outside the gene matches: 13. CDR1 is ENHRY and CDR2 is SYGVKD in the germline V gene. This CDR3 contains 17 residues.

The genes are TRBV2 and TRBJ2-7; 8 nucleotides line up with TRBD1. Germline-derived CDR1 and CDR2 are SNHLY and FYNNEI. This CDR3 has 12 residues. With V trimmed by 7 bases and J by 7 bases, 6 bases remained unmatched. The CDR3 here is CASKGTGLEQYF. As DNA, the CDR3 is TGTGCCAGCAAAGGGACAGGCCTAGAGCAGTACTTC.

The chain links TRBV5-1 to TRBJ2-5, with TRBD1 as a possible D gene (6 bases). The CDR3 consists of 14 residues. CDR1 and CDR2 (germline): SGHRS, YFSETQ. V lost 4 bases to trimming and J lost 2 bases, with 12 bases between them. CDR3 residues: CASSLGQLQETQYF. For the CDR3, the DNA is TGCGCCAGCAGCCTAGGACAGTTACAAGAGACCCAGTACTTC. The full variable domain, its missing parts supplied by reference TRBV5-1 and TRBJ2-5, is KAGVTQTPRYLIKTRGQQVTLSCSPISGHRSVSWYQQTPGQGLQFLFEYFSETQRNKGNFPGRFSGRQFSNSRSEMNVSTLELGDSALYLCASSLGQLQETQYFGPGTRLLVL.

This clone has only one observation. V and J are TRBV19 and TRBJ1-2, with D maybe TRBD1 (5 bases). The CDR3 totals 14 residues. V was trimmed by 5 bases and J by 4 bases, leaving 14 bases between them. Germline CDR1 LNHDA, CDR2 SQIVND (reference sequence). CDR3 region: CASSSGGAIYGYTF. The CDR3 nucleotides read TGTGCCAGTAGTTCCGGGGGAGCGATCTATGGCTACACCTTC.

On this clone itself: The germline gene is not matched at one end of the junction; a read error may be the cause. J is TRBJ1-5 and V is TRBV6-5; a weak D match, TRBD1 (5 bases). CDR3 size: 15 residues. Germline values: CDR1 MNHEY, CDR2 SVGAGI. CDR3 sequence reads: CVSSYSGGSVRSQHF. In DNA form, the CDR3 reads TGTGTCAGCAGTTACTCTGGGGGGTCGGTAAGGTCCCAGCATTTT.

V is TRBV12-5 and J is TRBJ2-1, with TRBD1 matching 10 bases. Germline CDR1 reads LGHNT; CDR2 reads FRNRAP. The CDR3 runs to 15 residues. The J segment lost 4 bases and the V segment lost 6 bases, leaving 6 bases of the junction unmatched. The DNA for the CDR3 is TGTGCTAGTGGCCGGGACAGGGGACCGTACAATGAGCAGTTCTTC. It specifies CASGRDRGPYNEQFF.

This clone was counted a few times. V and J are TRBV5-1 and TRBJ1-2; 9 bases fit TRBD1. V dropped 5 bases and J dropped 6; count of bases not matched to a gene: 5. The CDR3 has 13 amino acids. In germline, CDR1 is SGHRS, CDR2 YFSETQ. The CDR3 reads CASRAGTGNGYTF. CDR3 bases: TGCGCCAGCAGGGCCGGGACAGGGAATGGCTACACCTTC.

This clone has just one count. The chain carries TRBV7-8 and TRBJ2-2; D possibly corresponds to TRBD2 (5 bases). Germline CDR1 is SGHVS and CDR2 is FQNEAQ. V was pared by 7 bases and J by 1 base, with 10 bases between. This CDR3 contains 14 residues. The CDR3 nucleotides are TGTGCCAGCAAGAGGGTTGGGAACACCGGGGAGCTGTTTTTT. It specifies CASKRVGNTGELFF.

This rearrangement joins TRBV3-1 (or the pseudogene TRBV3-2) to TRBJ2-2; a weak D match, TRBD2 (5 bases). This CDR3 region has 13 residues. The ends were cut back, 4 bases at V and 6 bases at J, with 9 bases in the middle. CDR1 LGHDT and CDR2 YNNKEL come from the germline V gene (reference sequence). The CDR3 sequence is CASSPSGAGELFF. CDR3 DNA sequence: TGTGCCAGCAGCCCCAGCGGTGCCGGGGAGCTGTTTTTT.

This chain links TRBV4-1 with TRBJ2-1; D remains unclear. Per germline, CDR1 MGHRA and CDR2 YSYEKL. V was shortened by 1 base and J by 6 bases, with 16 bases between the two germline ends. The CDR3 contains 16 residues. This chain's CDR3 is CASSQGKLLSRNEQFF. In DNA form, the CDR3 reads TGCGCCAGCAGCCAAGGTAAACTATTGTCGCGCAATGAGCAGTTCTTC.

The V and J genes are TRBV3-1 (or the pseudogene TRBV3-2) and TRBJ2-7; 10 bases are a match to TRBD2. The CDR3 loop spans 14 amino acids. After removal of 10 bases from V and 4 bases from J, the junction contained 10 bases not matched to a gene. Germline CDR1 is LGHDT and CDR2 is YNNKEL (reference sequence). The CDR3 DNA follows: TGTGCCACCAGAGGTAGCGGGGGGAAATACGAGCAGTACTTC. As protein: CATRGSGGKYEQYF.

This clone showed up just once. The rearrangement links TRBV3-1 (or the pseudogene TRBV3-2) to TRBJ2-2, with 7 bases aligning to TRBD2. Per germline, CDR1 LGHDT and CDR2 YNNKEL (reference sequence). The J segment lost 5 bases and the V segment lost 0 bases, leaving 6 bases of the junction unmatched. This CDR3 is 16 amino acids long. CDR3 amino acids: CASSQDFGGLTGELFF. The CDR3, as DNA: TGTGCCAGCAGCCAAGATTTCGGGGGGTTAACCGGGGAGCTGTTTTTT.

The J gene is TRBJ2-2, the V gene TRBV24-1; TRBD1 matches at 7 bases. The CDR3 has 14 amino acids. J gave up 7 bases and V 6 bases, and 7 bases lay outside the gene matches. Germline V gives CDR1 KGHDR, CDR2 SFDVKD. In nucleotides, the CDR3 is TGTGCCACCAGTTCTGACAGGGTCGACGGGGAGCTGTTTTTT. This encodes CATSSDRVDGELFF.

The V and J genes are TRBV19 and TRBJ1-1; 7 nucleotides align to TRBD1. CDR3 length equals 14 residues. V lost 4 bases, J lost 4 bases, and 6 bases stayed unmatched. CDR1 LNHDA and CDR2 SQIVND come from the germline V gene (reference sequence). The CDR3 sequence: CASSRQGWGTEAFF. The DNA for the CDR3 is TGTGCCAGTAGTAGACAGGGATGGGGCACTGAAGCTTTCTTT.

The chain joins TRBV6-5 to TRBJ1-5; D remains unclear. This CDR3 is 13 amino acids long. The V and J ends lost 6 bases and 4 bases respectively, with 10 bases between them. Germline V gene lookup returns CDR1 MNHEY and CDR2 SVGAGI. CDR3 sequence (DNA): TGTGCCAGCAGGCTCAGTGAAAATCAGCCCCAGCATTTT. Residues: CASRLSENQPQHF.

This clone appeared a few times. The chain links TRBV11-2 to TRBJ2-5; 12 bases fit TRBD2. Germline trimming cut 3 bases from V and 0 bases from J; bases unmatched to any gene: 2. The CDR3 has 16 amino acids. CDR1 is SGHAT, CDR2 FQNNGV, per germline. The CDR3 DNA reads as TGTGCCAGCAGCTTCGGACTAGCGGGATACCAAGAGACCCAGTACTTC. Residues: CASSFGLAGYQETQYF.

The gene calls are TRBV27 and TRBJ2-1; 10 positions match TRBD2. The germline V gene encodes CDR1 MNHEY and CDR2 SMNVEV (reference sequence). CDR3 length: 15 residues. Unmatched junction bases numbered 9, after V lost 7 bases and J lost 6 bases. This CDR3 is CASNDLAGAPNEQFF. The CDR3, as DNA: TGTGCCAGCAATGATCTAGCGGGAGCCCCCAATGAGCAGTTCTTC.

The chain uses TRBV6-5 and TRBJ1-2; D might be TRBD1 (5 bases). The CDR3 spans 13 residues. CDR1 MNHEY and CDR2 SVGAGI come from the germline V gene. The V and J ends lost 5 bases and 0 bases respectively, with 7 bases between them. The CDR3 loop is CASSPRANYGYTF. The DNA of the CDR3 is TGTGCCAGCAGTCCCAGGGCTAACTATGGCTACACCTTC.

V gene TRBV7-9 combines with J gene TRBJ2-7; tentative D call: TRBD1 (6 bases). Germline lookup yields CDR1 SEHNR and CDR2 FQNEAQ (reference sequence). The CDR3 runs to 18 residues. Trimming took 1 base from V and 2 from J, leaving 21 bases between them. The CDR3 reads CASSLGALQGTPTYEQYF. Written as DNA, the CDR3 is TGTGCCAGCAGCTTAGGGGCCCTCCAGGGGACACCGACCTACGAGCAGTACTTC.

This chain uses TRBV6-5 with TRBJ1-1, with D possibly matching TRBD1 (6 bases). The V end was cut by 0 bases, the J end by 5 bases, with 13 bases between. The germline CDR1 and CDR2 sequences are MNHEY and SVGAGI. The CDR3 runs to 15 residues. The CDR3 coding sequence is TGTGCCAGCAGTTACTCGAACAGGGCAAGGACTGAAGCTTTCTTT. This codes for CASSYSNRARTEAFF.

V gene TRBV6-5 combines with J gene TRBJ2-2; 8 bases align to TRBD1. Germline V gene lookup returns CDR1 MNHEY and CDR2 SVGAGI. The V gene end was trimmed by 7 bases and the J gene end by 16 bases; junction bases not matched to a gene: 8. The length of the CDR3 is 11 residues. The CDR3 sequence: CASTGKDREFF. CDR3 bases: TGTGCCAGCACTGGAAAGGACAGGGAGTTTTTT.

The chain is built from TRBV21-1 and TRBJ2-3; TRBD2 was called by the table and not checked on the DNA. TRBV21-1 is reported as a pseudogene. This CDR3 contains 15 residues. CDR3 sequence reads: CASGGHPHRGGPQYF. In nucleotides, the CDR3 is TGTGCCAGCGGCGGCCATCCCCACCGGGGAGGGCCGCAGTATTTT.

The chain employs TRBV5-4 and TRBJ1-2; 10 bases fit TRBD1. The CDR3 extends over 14 amino acids. The junction had 6 bases not matched to a gene; V was cut back by 4 bases and J by 6 bases. The germline gives CDR1 SGHNT, CDR2 YYREEE (reference sequence). CDR3: CASSTKTGGDGYTF. For the CDR3, the DNA is TGTGCCAGCAGCACGAAGACAGGGGGCGATGGCTACACCTTC.

This sequence joins TRBV6-5 and TRBJ2-6; possibly TRBD1 for D (5 bases). From germline, CDR1 is MNHEY and CDR2 SVGAGI. This CDR3 is built from 15 residues. V lost 8 bases to trimming and J lost 3 bases, with 14 bases between them. CDR3 protein: CASVPRGYGANVLTF. For the CDR3, the DNA is TGTGCCAGCGTTCCAAGGGGATATGGGGCCAACGTCCTGACTTTC.

The V and J genes are TRBV29-1 and TRBJ1-2; D gene unclear. Germline values: CDR1 SQVTM, CDR2 ANQGSEA. V was cut by 3 bases and J by 4 bases, with 6 bases left in between. This CDR3 comprises 11 residues. CDR3 amino acids: CSVEWLYGYTF. The CDR3, as DNA: TGCAGCGTTGAGTGGCTCTATGGCTACACCTTC.